This T cell receptor beta chain was identified in a study of blood T cell repertoires in COVID-19. The wider study: Specimens from acute and convalescent COVID-19 originated in the United States, Italy and Spain. T cells, B-cell-depleted T cells, or PBMCs supplied cDNA or gDNA.

V trimming: 5 bases; J trimming: 7 bases; junction bases outside the gene matches: 7. Germline V gene sequence: CDR1 SEHNR, CDR2 FQNEAQ (reference sequence). The CDR3 sequence is 13 residues long. Source study methods: Amplification of reference gene primers was used by the study to estimate nucleated cell counts. Using immunoSEQ multiplex PCR, the repertoire was profiled, and TCRdb retains in-frame clones only, with some absent. V, J and clone size are those of that table, while D and trimming were read from the DNA. Of approximately 140,000 clones in the sample, about 83% were seen once. Sequencing used peripheral blood. The clonotype originates from a human donor in a cohort sampled during active COVID-19. The chain recombines TRBV7-9 with TRBJ2-5, with 7 bases matching TRBD1. CDR3 nucleotides: TGTGCCAGCAGCACGGGACAGCCGGGGACCCAGTACTTC. Residues: CASSTGQPGTQYF.